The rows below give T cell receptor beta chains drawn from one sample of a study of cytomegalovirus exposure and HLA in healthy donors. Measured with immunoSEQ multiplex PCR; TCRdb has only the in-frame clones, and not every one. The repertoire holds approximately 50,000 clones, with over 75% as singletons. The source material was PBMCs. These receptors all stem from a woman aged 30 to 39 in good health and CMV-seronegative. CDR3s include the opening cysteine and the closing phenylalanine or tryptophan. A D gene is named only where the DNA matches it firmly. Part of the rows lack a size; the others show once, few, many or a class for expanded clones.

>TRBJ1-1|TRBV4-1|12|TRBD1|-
TGCGCCAGCAGCCCAGGGGGGACTGAAGCTTTCTTT
CASSPGGTEAFF
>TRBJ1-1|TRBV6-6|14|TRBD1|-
TGTGCCAGCAGTTACCAGGGGGCGACCACTGAAGCTTTCTTT
CASSYQGATTEAFF
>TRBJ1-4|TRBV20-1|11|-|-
TGCAGTGCTAGACGGAATGAAAAACTGTTTTTT
CSARRNEKLFF
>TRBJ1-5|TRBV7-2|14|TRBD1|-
TGTGCCAGCAGCTGGACAGGGAGCAATCAGCCCCAGCATTTT
CASSWTGSNQPQHF
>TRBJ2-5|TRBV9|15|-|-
TGTGCCAGCAGCGTAGTGGGACTTCCCTCGGAGACCCAGTACTTC
CASSVVGLPSETQYF
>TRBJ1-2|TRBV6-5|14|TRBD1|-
TGTGCCAGCAGTTACGATGACAGGGGGAATGGCTACACCTTC
CASSYDDRGNGYTF
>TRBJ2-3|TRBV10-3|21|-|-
TGTGCCATCAGGGGGACTCCGGGCCCCCGGTTGACGGGCGGCCTCACAGATACGCAGTATTTT
CAIRGTPGPRLTGGLTDTQYF
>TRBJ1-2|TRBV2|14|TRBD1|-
TGTGCCGGAAATACGGGACAGGGGGCGGGGGGCTACACCTTC
CAGNTGQGAGGYTF
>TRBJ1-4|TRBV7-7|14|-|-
TGTGCTAGCAGCCCAAGACTAAGTGGGGAAAAACTGTTTTTT
CASSPRLSGEKLFF
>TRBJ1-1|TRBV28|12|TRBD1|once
TGTGCCAGCAGTCTGCGACAGGGTGAAGCTTTCTTT
CASSLRQGEAFF
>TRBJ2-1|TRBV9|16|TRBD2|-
TGTGCCAGCAGCGTAGATGACGCGGGAGTGGGTAATGAGCAGTTCTTC
CASSVDDAGVGNEQFF
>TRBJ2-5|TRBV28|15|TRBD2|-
TGTGCCAGCAGCCGTCAGCGGGAGGGGTTAGAGACCCAGTACTTC
CASSRQREGLETQYF
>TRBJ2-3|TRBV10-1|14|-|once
TGCGCCAGCAGTGGAGGGGGAAGCACAGATACGCAGTATTTT
CASSGGGSTDTQYF
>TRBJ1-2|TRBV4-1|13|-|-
TGCGCCAGCAGCCAAGGAGGCAACTATGGCTACACCTTC
CASSQGGNYGYTF
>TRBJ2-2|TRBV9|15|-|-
TGTGCCAGCAGCGTAGCTACCCCGAATTCCGGGGAGCTGTTTTTT
CASSVATPNSGELFF
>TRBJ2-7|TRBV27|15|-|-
TGTGCCAGCAGTCCGTATGGCGGTTACTCCTACGAGCAGTACTTC
CASSPYGGYSYEQYF
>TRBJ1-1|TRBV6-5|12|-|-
TGTGCCAGCAGCAGTCGGGGGACTGAAGCTTTCTTT
CASSSRGTEAFF
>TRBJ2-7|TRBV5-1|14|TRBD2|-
TGCGCCAGCAGCTTGGGGACTAGCGGGAGTGAGCAGTACTTC
CASSLGTSGSEQYF
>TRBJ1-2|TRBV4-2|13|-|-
TGTGCCAGCAGCCAAGCGGACAGTAGGGGCTACACCTTC
CASSQADSRGYTF
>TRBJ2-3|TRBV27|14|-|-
TGTGCCAGCAGTTTATATGGCAACCAAGATACGCAGTATTTT
CASSLYGNQDTQYF
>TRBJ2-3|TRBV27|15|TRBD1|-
TGTGCCAGCAGGCTCTGGACAGGGGGCGCAGATACGCAGTATTTT
CASRLWTGGADTQYF
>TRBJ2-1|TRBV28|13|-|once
TGTGCCAGTAGACACAGGGCGTACAATGAGCAGTTCTTC
CASRHRAYNEQFF
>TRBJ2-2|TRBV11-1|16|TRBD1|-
TGTGCCAGCAGCGAACGACAGGGGGCAAGAGGCGGGGAGCTGTTTTTT
CASSERQGARGGELFF
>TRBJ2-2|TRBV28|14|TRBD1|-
TGTGCCAGCAGGTTGACAGGGTCCCCCGGGGAGCTGTTTTTT
CASRLTGSPGELFF
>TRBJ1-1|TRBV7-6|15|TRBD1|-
TGTGCCAGCAGCCGCAGACTCGGACAGGACACTGAAGCTTTCTTT
CASSRRLGQDTEAFF
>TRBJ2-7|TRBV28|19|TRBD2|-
TGTGCCAGCAGTTCCCCCCTGGGTGCGGGGGATATATGGAGCTACGAGCAGTACTTC
CASSSPLGAGDIWSYEQYF
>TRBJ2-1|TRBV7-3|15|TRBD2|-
TGTGCCAGCAGACCATCTAGCGGGCCAAACAATGAGCAGTTCTTC
CASRPSSGPNNEQFF
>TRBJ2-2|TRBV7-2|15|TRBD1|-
TGTGCCAGCAGCTCGACAGGGTCCGGGACCGGGGAGCTGTTTTTT
CASSSTGSGTGELFF
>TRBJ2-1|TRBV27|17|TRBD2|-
TGTGCCAGCAGTTTATCCCCTAGCGGGAGGGTCTTCAATGAGCAGTTCTTC
CASSLSPSGRVFNEQFF
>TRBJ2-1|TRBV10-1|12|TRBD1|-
TGCGCCAGCGGACAGGCTTACAATGAGCAGTTCTTC
CASGQAYNEQFF
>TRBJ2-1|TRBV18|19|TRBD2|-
TGTGCCAGCTCACCACAAGGGACTAGCGTCACAAGCTCCTACAATGAGCAGTTCTTC
CASSPQGTSVTSSYNEQFF
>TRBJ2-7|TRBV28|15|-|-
TGTGCCAGCAGTTCCGCTGCGGGCCCCCTCGGTGAGCAGTACTTC
CASSSAAGPLGEQYF
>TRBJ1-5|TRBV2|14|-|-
TGTGCCAGCAGCGACAGGTCCCCGGATCAGCCCCAGCATTTT
CASSDRSPDQPQHF
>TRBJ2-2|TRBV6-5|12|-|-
TGTGCCACCAATAGAAACACCGGGGAGCTGTTTTTT
CATNRNTGELFF
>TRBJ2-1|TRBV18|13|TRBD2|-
TGTGCCAGCTCACCATCGGGGGGAGGTGAGCAGTTCTTC
CASSPSGGGEQFF
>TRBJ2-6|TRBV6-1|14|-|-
TGTGCCAGCAGTGACGGGGGTGGGGCCAACGTCCTGACTTTC
CASSDGGGANVLTF
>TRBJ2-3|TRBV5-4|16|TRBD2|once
TGTGCCAGCAGCTTGGGAGGCGGGAGGGGTACAGATACGCAGTATTTT
CASSLGGGRGTDTQYF
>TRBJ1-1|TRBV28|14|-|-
TGTGCCAGCGGCTCCCCTGACAGCGACACTGAAGCTTTCTTT
CASGSPDSDTEAFF
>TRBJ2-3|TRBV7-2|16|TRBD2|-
TGTGCCAGCAGTTCCGAGCGGGACTCGTTTGCAGATACGCAGTATTTT
CASSSERDSFADTQYF
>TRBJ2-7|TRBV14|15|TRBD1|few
TGTGCCAGCAGCCGGGGGACAGCTTCGTCCTACGAGCAGTACTTC
CASSRGTASSYEQYF
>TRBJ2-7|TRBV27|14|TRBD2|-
TGTGCCAGCAGTACTCTAGCGGGAGGGTACGAGCAGTACTTC
CASSTLAGGYEQYF
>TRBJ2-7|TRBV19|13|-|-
TGTGCCAGTAGTCCCTGGGCGTCCTACGAGCAGTACTTC
CASSPWASYEQYF
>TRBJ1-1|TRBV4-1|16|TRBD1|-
TGCGCCAGCAGCCCCCCAGGGGGCTCCATGAACACTGAAGCTTTCTTT
CASSPPGGSMNTEAFF
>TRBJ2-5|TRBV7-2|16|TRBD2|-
TGTGCCAGCAGCCTCTGGACTAGCGGGGCCACGGGGGCCCAGTACTTC
CASSLWTSGATGAQYF
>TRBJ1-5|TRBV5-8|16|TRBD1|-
TGTGCCAGCAGCTTGGTCTATGGACAGGGCAATCAGCCCCAGCATTTT
CASSLVYGQGNQPQHF
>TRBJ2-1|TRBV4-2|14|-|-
TGTGCCAGCAGCCCAGGCACGGGAGCGTCTGAGCAGTTCTTC
CASSPGTGASEQFF
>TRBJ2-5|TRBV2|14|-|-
TGTGCCAGCAGTGAAAGGACGGCAGGGGTAACCCAGTACTTC
CASSERTAGVTQYF
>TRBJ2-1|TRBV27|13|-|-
TGTGCCAGCAGCTGGGGAGACTACAATGAGCAGTTCTTC
CASSWGDYNEQFF
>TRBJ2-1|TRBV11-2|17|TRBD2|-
TGTGCCAGCAGCTCTAGCGGGAGTGCCACGACTAACAATGAGCAGTTCTTC
CASSSSGSATTNNEQFF